This T cell receptor beta chain was identified during a study of molecular identifiers for immune sequencing clone quantification (dated by TCRdb to the late 2010s). Concerning the study at large: In a replicate experiment, RNA from about 20,000 or 100,000 naive CD8 T cells was split into five aliquots, four of which were sequenced. This methods study benchmarked molecular-identifier clustering-based TCR repertoire sequencing (MIDCIRS) and TCR RNA copy counting, using CD8 T cells to do so. Results and caveats for the whole study, not just this receptor: Even against a background of about 960,000 naive CD8 T cells, spiked-in Jurkat TCR RNA amounting to a single cell's worth was reported to be detectable. When barcode sub-clustering was not used, chimeric consensus sequences inflated TCR diversity, with chimeras reaching as high as 47%. Modeling estimated roughly 3 recovered TCR RNA copies per cell, compared with about 10 by digital PCR, which implies roughly 30% capture efficiency. The naive libraries included spiked-in Jurkat TCR RNA (roughly ten copies' worth), and this Jurkat TCR RNA is not part of the donor repertoire. In CMV-specific effector cells, clones with more than 20 RNA copies accounted for over 99% of molecules, whereas in naive cells such clones accounted for under 1%. The sizes of highly expanded clones could end up underestimated when identical TCR molecules share a barcode.

CDR1 MGHRA and CDR2 YSYEKL are derived from the germline V gene. From the cysteine through the phenylalanine, the CDR3 covers 14 amino acids. Here the CDR3 DNA is all that survives: 42 bases in frame from base 1. For this chain, trimming is 4 bases at the V end and 11 bases at the J end, and the number of junction bases without a gene match is 13. Libraries of naive CD8 T cells were built from about 20,000 to 1,000,000 sorted cells, with 10%, 30% or 50% of the purified RNA used. Naive CD8 T cells, defined as CD8+CD4-CCR7+CD45RA+, were FACS-sorted into RLT Plus buffer on a BD FACSAria II. Approximately nine TCR copies' worth of Jurkat RNA were spiked into about 19,000-1,000,000 naive CD8 T cell samples to test detection sensitivity. CD8 T cells were enriched with RosetteSep CD8+ T Cell Enrichment Cocktail and Ficoll-Paque, followed by ACK red cell lysis. Library generation was performed with PCR. Sequencing was carried out with a NextSeq 500. Bulk TCR libraries were generated as previously described, with the TCR primers listed in Table S5 used. Total RNA was purified with the Qiagen AllPrep DNA/RNA kit. Before analysis, reads from multiple sequencing runs of one library were combined. Under the source paper's analysis protocol: Reads were retained only if their TCR constant sequence matched exactly, and those retained reads were trimmed to 150 nt and grouped according to their 12-nt molecular barcodes. Reads in each barcode group were sub-clustered using a 15% Levenshtein threshold, and a quality-weighted consensus sequence was built for each RNA molecule. Non-functional sequences were discarded, and so were lower-count sequences lying one edit away from another sequence. On the basis of fitting two negative binomial distributions, barcode sub-clusters with fewer than 20% of the maximum read count were discarded. TCRdb's own reprocessing of the public reads used fastp at Q25 and MiXCR and kept productive beta chains. Duplicate CDR3 protein sequences are folded into a single record with the most common DNA and genes. The V and J calls were not made by the authors but by TCRdb's processing. For this sample there are more than 550,000 distinct CDR3 sequences; roughly 25% appear just once. The ten largest clones take up about 0.78% of the sample.

A word on this clonotype: The specificity of this receptor is unknown. Given a much more abundant clone one base away, this may be a read error.

Sequencing was performed on naive CD8+ T cells from blood, with Jurkat cell RNA spiked in. Sample cell subset or site, as interpreted from the label and publication: FACS-sorted CD8+CD4-CCR7+CD45RA+ naive T cells. This clonotype originated in a human donor in good health. Some libraries in this study had Jurkat cell RNA spiked in. The rearranged chain carries TRBV4-1 and TRBJ1-1; 7 nucleotides in the junction match TRBD1. The sequenced DNA is TGCGCCAGCAGCCCCTCCGGCGTGGCAGGGGGGGCTTTCTTT. The encoded protein is CASSPSGVAGGAFF.